A single sample is the source of the 32 T cell receptor beta chains below, sequenced in a study of beta chain features in type 1 diabetes. Every bit of the isolated RNA underwent reverse transcription, so sequencing read expressed TCRB transcripts. Only in-frame clones appear in the TCRdb table, and some are missing; sequencing was by immunoSEQ multiplex PCR. The sample carries around 500,000 clones, approximately 10% recorded once. Material: naive CD4+ T cells from blood. The source of these receptors is a woman aged 18 to 35 in good health.

As for this clone: This CDR3 is also generated by other DNA sequences in the sample. The CDR3 region is CASSQEGVRETQYF. CDR3 sequence (DNA): TGCGCCAGCAGCCAAGAAGGGGTCCGGGAGACCCAGTACTTC. This chain connects TRBV4-1 to TRBJ2-5; D possibly corresponds to TRBD1 (5 bases). This CDR3 region has 14 residues. Trimming took off 0 bases at V and 5 bases at J, with 10 bases between the two ends. Germline V gene lookup returns CDR1 MGHRA and CDR2 YSYEKL.

The chain couples TRBV28 to TRBJ1-5; D is unclear. V gave up 6 bases and J gave up 5 bases, with 11 bases separating them. Germline assignment: CDR1 MDHEN and CDR2 SYDVKM. CDR3 length: 13 residues. The CDR3 loop reads CASSLDGHQPQHF. The CDR3 region has the DNA TGTGCCAGCAGCCTGGACGGGCATCAGCCCCAGCATTTT.

This clone turned up a few times. This chain uses TRBV21-1 with TRBJ1-1; the table's D call, TRBD1, was not checked against the DNA. TRBV21-1 is noted as a pseudogene. CDR3 length equals 17 residues. The CDR3 nucleotides are TGTGCCAGCAGCAAACAGTCCTTCCATTGTTGGAACACTGAAGCTTTCTTT. Translating it yields CASSKQSFHCWNTEAFF.

This clone was recorded a few times. The genes are TRBV28 and TRBJ2-7; 11 bases line up with TRBD1. Germline values: CDR1 MDHEN, CDR2 SYDVKM. Germline trimming cut 6 bases from V and 2 bases from J; bases unmatched to any gene: 3. The CDR3 length is 14 residues. CDR3 sequence reads: CASSGQGATYEQYV. The CDR3 DNA reads as TGTGCCAGCAGCGGACAGGGGGCCACCTACGAGCAGTACGTC.

The chain couples TRBV23-1 to TRBJ2-7; TRBD1 might be the D (6 bases). TRBV23-1 is sorted into the ORF group, with uncertain function. Trimming took 8 bases from V and 4 from J, leaving 15 bases between them. This CDR3 is 13 amino acids long. Here the CDR3 reads CASGAGTPYEQYV. As DNA, the CDR3 is TGCGCCAGCGGAGCCGGGACACCGTACGAGCAGTACGTC.

The rearrangement uses TRBV29-1 and TRBJ1-1; TRBD1 matches at 7 bases. Trimming took 4 bases from V and 3 from J; bases not matched to a gene: 5. Germline V gene sequence: CDR1 SQVTM, CDR2 ANQGSEA. This CDR3 has 13 amino acids. CDR3 bases: TGCAGCGTTGGACAGGGAGGGGACACTGAAGCTTTCTTT. It yields the protein CSVGQGGDTEAFF.

This clone has a single count. This chain connects TRBV5-1 to TRBJ2-1; 8 nucleotides match TRBD2. CDR1 is SGHRS, CDR2 YFSETQ, per germline. The CDR3 is made up of 18 amino acids. J gave up 7 bases and V 0 bases, and 15 bases lay outside the gene matches. The CDR3 spells CASSLVMDASGSANEQFF. The CDR3 region has the DNA TGCGCCAGCAGCTTGGTAATGGATGCGAGCGGGAGTGCGAATGAGCAGTTCTTC.

V usage is TRBV29-1 and J usage is TRBJ1-5; no firm D call. Trimming removed 7 bases at V and 1 base at J, with 11 bases between. Germline CDR1 and CDR2: SQVTM and ANQGSEA. The CDR3 is made up of 13 amino acids. CDR3 loop: CSASERSNQPQHF. In DNA form, the CDR3 reads TGCAGCGCATCGGAAAGGAGCAATCAGCCCCAGCATTTT.

This clone has just a few counts. This sequence joins TRBV6-5 and TRBJ2-7, with D perhaps TRBD2 (6 bases). Per the germline V gene, CDR1 is MNHEY and CDR2 is SVGAGI. The CDR3 has 15 amino acids. Trimming took off 2 bases at V and 0 bases at J, with 11 bases between the two ends. In DNA form, the CDR3 reads TGTGCCAGCAGTTACGGTAGCGGCATCTCCTACGAGCAGTACTTC. Translating gives CASSYGSGISYEQYF.

The V gene is TRBV4-3, the J gene TRBJ2-7, with 7 nucleotides matching TRBD1. Germline CDR1 reads LGHNA; CDR2 reads YSLEER. The CDR3 is 15 amino acids. V was pared by 0 bases and J by 3 bases, with 5 bases of the junction left unmatched. The chain's CDR3 is CASSQDWGQLYEQYF. The CDR3 DNA reads as TGCGCCAGCAGCCAAGATTGGGGACAGCTCTACGAGCAGTACTTC.

In its sample, this clone was seen a few times. This chain connects TRBV7-9 to TRBJ2-2; maybe TRBD2 (6 bases). The CDR3 covers 16 residues. V lost 5 bases to trimming and J lost 4 bases, with 17 bases between them. CDR1 and CDR2 from the germline V gene are SEHNR and FQNEAQ (reference sequence). CDR3 loop: CASSGGMVLSTGELFF. The CDR3 DNA is TGTGCCAGCAGCGGAGGGATGGTGCTCTCCACCGGGGAGCTGTTTTTT.

This clone was observed a few times. This chain uses TRBV7-9 with TRBJ2-7, with 10 bases matching TRBD2. With V trimmed by 1 base and J by 0 bases, 0 bases remained unmatched. The germline V gene encodes CDR1 SEHNR and CDR2 FQNEAQ (reference sequence). The length of the CDR3 is 15 residues. CDR3 protein: CASSLVAGGSYEQYF. The CDR3 DNA sequence: TGTGCCAGCAGCTTAGTAGCGGGAGGCTCCTACGAGCAGTACTTC.

This clone was detected a few times. The CDR3 sequence: CASSYGLAMQYF. CDR3 coding DNA: TGTGCCAGCAGCTACGGACTAGCGATGCAGTATTTT. V gene TRBV5-6 combines with J gene TRBJ2-3; 9 bases line up with TRBD2. V lost 3 bases and J lost 11; bases outside the gene matches: 4. This CDR3 spans 12 amino acids. Germline V gene sequence: CDR1 SGHDT, CDR2 YYEEEE.

This clone turned up a few times. The chain is built from TRBV12-5 and TRBJ2-1; D uncertain. This CDR3 contains 14 residues. Per the germline V gene, CDR1 is LGHNT and CDR2 is FRNRAP. The ends were cut back, 1 base at V and 6 bases at J, with 10 bases in the middle. The CDR3 protein is CASGLELGVNEQFF. CDR3 nucleotide sequence: TGTGCTAGTGGTTTGGAACTTGGGGTCAATGAGCAGTTCTTC. Full variable domain (rest looked up from reference TRBV12-5 and TRBJ2-1): DARVTQTPRHKVTEMGQEVTMRCQPILGHNTVFWYRQTMMQGLELLAYFRNRAPLDDSGMPKDRFSAEMPDATLATLKIQPSEPRDSAVYFCASGLELGVNEQFFGPGTRLTVL.

The chain recombines TRBV5-1 with TRBJ2-5; no reliable D call. Trimming left V 4 bases short and J 2 bases short, with 18 bases between. Per germline, CDR1 SGHRS and CDR2 YFSETQ. The CDR3 is 16 amino acids. For the CDR3, the DNA is TGCGCCAGCAGCCTTGGCAGGTCCCCAAGACAAGAGACCCAGTACTTC. It translates to CASSLGRSPRQETQYF.

The chain recombines TRBV29-1 with TRBJ2-3; D remains ambiguous. V lost 7 bases to trimming and J lost 5 bases, with 19 bases between them. Germline CDR1 and CDR2: SQVTM and ANQGSEA. This CDR3 comprises 14 residues. Here the CDR3 DNA reads TGCAGCGCCTGTACGGCTGGAAATAGAGATACGCAGTATTTT. This translates into CSACTAGNRDTQYF.

A word on this clone: At the DNA level, this CDR3 is encoded by other sequences in the same sample as well. The chain employs TRBV7-2 and TRBJ1-2; D not resolved. V lost 4 bases to trimming and J lost 2 bases, with 5 bases between them. Germline CDR1 is SGHTA and CDR2 is FQGNSA. The CDR3 sequence is 12 residues long. CDR3 DNA: TGTGCCAGCAGCTCCCGGAACTATGGCTACACCTTC. Translated, it gives CASSSRNYGYTF.

This clone was counted only a few times. Written as DNA, the CDR3 is TGTGCCAGCTGCTGGGGAGGGAGAACGGAGACCCAGTACTTC. It specifies CASCWGGRTETQYF. The gene calls are TRBV6-6 and TRBJ2-5, with 7 positions matching TRBD2. V shed 8 bases and J 5 bases; nucleotides not matched to a gene: 11. This CDR3 contains 14 residues. Per the germline V gene, CDR1 is MNHNY and CDR2 is SVGAGI (reference sequence).

This clone was counted a few times. The V gene is TRBV4-2, the J gene TRBJ2-1; 8 bases are a match to TRBD2. V shed 1 base, J shed 7 bases, and the junction held 6 bases outside the gene matches. From germline, CDR1 is LGHNA and CDR2 YNFKEQ. This CDR3 has 15 amino acids. In DNA, the CDR3 is TGTGCCAGCAGCCAAGCTACGGGGGGGCTGAATGAGCAGTTCTTC. Translation: CASSQATGGLNEQFF.

J is TRBJ1-2 and V is TRBV29-1; perhaps TRBD1 as D (5 bases). The V and J ends lost 4 bases and 7 bases respectively, with 10 bases between them. The CDR3 length is 11 residues. CDR1 is SQVTM, CDR2 ANQGSEA, per germline. In DNA form, the CDR3 reads TGCAGCGTTGTCAGCGGGGCTGGCTACACCTTC. Translated: CSVVSGAGYTF.

This clone appeared a few times. The chain recombines TRBV30 with TRBJ2-3; TRBD2 aligns across 15 bases. The J segment lost 6 bases and the V segment lost 1 base, leaving 8 bases of the junction unmatched. Per germline, CDR1 GTSNPN and CDR2 SVGIG (reference sequence). The CDR3 is 17 residues long. The CDR3 region is CAWSGLRTSGRADTQYF. The CDR3 DNA sequence: TGTGCCTGGAGTGGCCTACGGACTAGCGGGAGGGCGGATACGCAGTATTTT.

The rearrangement joins TRBV25-1 to TRBJ2-7, with D perhaps TRBD2 (5 bases). Germline loops: CDR1 MGHDK, CDR2 SYGVNS. Trimming took off 5 bases at V and 1 base at J, with 21 bases between the two ends. The CDR3 runs to 17 residues. The CDR3: CASSRPTAGPPSYEQYV. For the CDR3, the DNA is TGTGCCAGCAGTCGACCCACGGCGGGTCCTCCTTCCTACGAGCAGTACGTC.

The chain combines TRBV18 with TRBJ1-5; TRBD1 is a possible D gene (6 bases). This CDR3 comprises 14 residues. Germline V CDR1 and CDR2: KGHSH, LQKENI. V lost 0 bases and J lost 11, with 14 bases in between. The CDR3 loop is CASSPPGGPVAQHF. Here the CDR3 DNA reads TGTGCCAGCTCACCACCGGGGGGGCCTGTAGCCCAGCATTTT.

V gene TRBV6-5 combines with J gene TRBJ2-5; 9 bases line up with TRBD1. Germline values: CDR1 MNHEY, CDR2 SVGAGI. The CDR3 has 14 amino acids. After removal of 4 bases from V and 7 bases from J, the junction contained 7 bases not matched to a gene. The CDR3 coding sequence is TGTGCCAGCAGTTCGGACAGGGGCCTGGGGACCCAGTACTTC. Amino acids: CASSSDRGLGTQYF.

This clone was seen more than once but under ten times. The rearrangement joins TRBV7-9 to TRBJ2-2; perhaps TRBD1 as D (5 bases). Per germline, CDR1 SEHNR and CDR2 FQNEAQ (reference sequence). This CDR3 has 13 residues. The CDR3 spells CATGQANTGELFF. In DNA form, the CDR3 reads TGTGCTACAGGCCAGGCGAACACCGGGGAGCTGTTTTTT. Full variable domain (missing parts from reference TRBV7-9 and TRBJ2-2): DTGVSQNPRHKITKRGQNVTFRCDPISEHNRLYWYRQTLGQGPEFLTYFQNEAQLEKSRLLSDRFSAERPKGSFSTLEIQRTEQGDSAMYLCATGQANTGELFFGEGSRLTVL.

This clone came up a few times. The V call is TRBV15, the J call TRBJ1-6, with a tentative D call TRBD1 (5 bases). The CDR3 spans 15 residues. Trimming removed 0 bases at V and 8 bases at J, with 11 bases between. In germline, CDR1 is LNHNV, CDR2 YYDKDF (reference sequence). CDR3 in amino acids: CATSRDAGKDSPLHF. The CDR3 nucleotides read TGTGCCACCAGCAGAGATGCAGGGAAGGATTCACCCCTCCACTTT.

This clone was counted a few times. The V and J genes are TRBV7-3 and TRBJ2-1; D ambiguous. CDR1 SGHTA and CDR2 FQGTGA come from the germline V gene. There are 15 residues in the CDR3. V was clipped by 4 bases and J by 1 base, with 11 bases between them. CDR3 sequence reads: CASSYDYSSYNEQFF. CDR3 nucleotide sequence: TGTGCCAGCAGCTATGATTACTCGTCCTACAATGAGCAGTTCTTC.

The chain has TRBV5-1 and TRBJ2-7; 8 bases are shared with TRBD1. Looked up from germline, CDR1 is SGHRS and CDR2 is YFSETQ. The V segment lost 4 bases and the J segment 2 bases; nucleotides outside the gene matches: 11. This CDR3 comprises 16 residues. CDR3 coding DNA: TGCGCCAGCAGCGTGTCCCCAGGGGGCAGAGCCTACGAGCAGTACTTC. Protein: CASSVSPGGRAYEQYF.

The J gene is TRBJ2-1, the V gene TRBV15; D is unresolved. Trimming shortened V by 6 bases and J by 7 bases, and 13 bases separated the two germline ends. CDR1 is LNHNV, CDR2 YYDKDF, per germline (reference sequence). This CDR3 is 13 amino acids long. The CDR3 coding sequence is TGTGCCACCAGGATGGCCGACCGTAATGAGCAGTTCTTC. This sequence encodes CATRMADRNEQFF.

The chain joins TRBV7-2 to TRBJ1-1, with D possibly TRBD1 on 5 matching bases. Deletions cut 2 bases from V and 1 base from J, with 11 bases between. This CDR3 is built from 15 residues. Germline V gene data show CDR1 as SGHTA and CDR2 as FQGNSA. As DNA, the CDR3 is TGTGCCAGCAGCTTATTGGGACTGCGGAACACTGAAGCTTTCTTT. Amino acid sequence: CASSLLGLRNTEAFF.

In its sample, this clone was seen a few times. The rearrangement joins TRBV29-1 to TRBJ2-7, with TRBD2 matching 7 bases. The V gene's germline CDR1 is SQVTM and CDR2 ANQGSEA. The junction had 6 bases not matched to a gene; V was cut back by 4 bases and J by 3 bases. The length of the CDR3 is 13 residues. CDR3 nucleotide sequence: TGCAGCGTTGGGCTTCGGACTAGCTACGAGCAGTACTTC. Its protein product is CSVGLRTSYEQYF.

There are a few counts of this clone. This chain links TRBV7-2 with TRBJ2-3; D remains ambiguous. The V and J ends lost 1 base and 0 bases respectively, with 11 bases between them. This CDR3 region has 16 residues. Per germline, CDR1 SGHTA and CDR2 FQGNSA. The CDR3 spells CASSLVSGVSTDTQYF. CDR3 DNA: TGTGCCAGCAGCTTAGTGTCCGGCGTAAGCACAGATACGCAGTATTTT.